This TCR beta chain was obtained from a study of cytomegalovirus exposure and HLA in healthy donors. The PCR used 60 Vbeta and 13 Jbeta primers. Produced via immunoSEQ multiplex PCR; TCRdb's table is partial and in-frame only. The sample yields some 120,000 clones, around three quarters seen once. Looked up from germline, CDR1 is LNHNV and CDR2 is YYDKDF (reference sequence). This CDR3 is 15 amino acids long. Trimming at V came to 5 bases and at J to 6 bases, leaving 11 bases not matched to a gene. This TCR was sampled from a woman aged 55 to 70 in good health and CMV-seropositive. The specimen was PBMCs. V gene TRBV15 combines with J gene TRBJ2-7, with TRBD2 matching 9 bases. The CDR3 loop reads CATSSLAGILREQYF. The CDR3 DNA reads as TGTGCCACCAGCTCGCTAGCGGGAATCCTCCGCGAGCAGTACTTC.